The T cell receptor beta chain under discussion was sequenced for a study of a mutant IDH1 vaccine in newly diagnosed glioma. Study at large: The patients received vaccinations eight times, in weeks 1, 3, 5, 7, 11, 15, 19 and 23. Treated patients showed a male proportion of around 62%, a female proportion of about 40%, and a mean age of 40.4 years.

Remarks on this clone: The target antigen is unknown.

TCRdb's table, derived via immunoSEQ multiplex PCR, lists solely in-frame clones and lacks some. The data contain about 42,000 clones, roughly 88% of them singletons. J gave up 5 bases and V 3 bases, and 6 bases lay outside the gene matches. This CDR3 comprises 16 residues. Germline V CDR1 and CDR2: SGDLS, YYNGEE. As for time point: week 5, during vaccination. What each vaccine dose contained was 300 ug of mutant IDH1 20-mer peptide, accompanied by topical imiquimod. This sample comprised PBMCs, obtained from a glioma patient whose treatment included an IDH1 peptide vaccine. This clonotype originated in a man aged 40-49 years with glioma. This chain links TRBV9 with TRBJ2-2; the match to TRBD2 covers 11 bases. The CDR3 reads CASSAASGRWTGELFF. The CDR3 coding sequence is TGTGCCAGCAGCGCCGCTAGCGGGAGGTGGACCGGGGAGCTGTTTTTT.